This paragraph covers one T cell receptor beta chain sequence. The germline gives CDR1 SGHRS, CDR2 YFSETQ. The V end was cut by 5 bases, the J end by 5 bases, with 22 bases between. CDR3 length: 16 residues. The entry originates in a study of T cell changes during pregnancy in multiple sclerosis. Some clones are missing from TCRdb's copy, which holds only in-frame ones; the method was immunoSEQ multiplex PCR. The sample comprises 30,000 to 45,000 clones, more than 90% of which are singletons, and around 10% rests with the top ten. The genes are TRBV5-1 and TRBJ1-2, with D perhaps TRBD1 (5 bases). Material: CD8+ T cells from peripheral blood mononuclear cells, obtained after pregnancy. The clonotype originates from a female donor with multiple sclerosis, enrolled in a pregnancy study. The CDR3 bases are TGCGCCAGCAGGGCCGGCGGATGGCGAAGGGGATATGGCTACACCTTC. It is translated as CASRAGGWRRGYGYTF.